The 20 T cell receptor beta chains in this list originate from one sample, sequenced in a study of identifying expanded T cells in peripheral blood. Libraries were prepared by immunoSEQ multiplex PCR; TCRdb keeps only in-frame clonotypes and omits some of them. The top ten clones hold around 8.4% of a sample with around 130,000 clones, approximately 86% of them seen once. The source material was blood. All receptors derive from a person aged 18 to 75 in good health.

The chain links TRBV7-3 to TRBJ2-3, with D possibly being TRBD2 (6 bases). The germline V and J ends were trimmed by 5 bases and 0 bases, with 12 bases remaining between them. From germline, CDR1 is SGHTA and CDR2 FQGTGA. CDR3 length: 15 residues. As DNA, the CDR3 is TGTGCCAGCAGCCCCCTGGGGGGAAGCACAGATACGCAGTATTTT. Its protein is CASSPLGGSTDTQYF.

The rearrangement links TRBV6-5 to TRBJ1-5; unclear D gene. The length of the CDR3 is 14 residues. Germline V gene lookup returns CDR1 MNHEY and CDR2 SVGAGI. Trimming shortened V by 6 bases and J by 1 base, and 10 bases separated the two germline ends. The CDR3 sequence is CASSRGMSNQPQHF. The DNA for the CDR3 is TGTGCCAGCAGCCGCGGAATGAGCAATCAGCCCCAGCATTTT.

The chain has TRBV10-3 and TRBJ2-2, with 12 bases identical to TRBD2. The CDR3 covers 14 residues. With V trimmed by 10 bases and J by 4 bases, 4 bases remained unmatched. CDR1 ENHRY and CDR2 SYGVKD come from the germline V gene. CDR3 region: CATRLAGVTGELFF. DNA of the CDR3: TGTGCCACTCGACTAGCGGGAGTCACCGGGGAGCTGTTTTTT.

This clone was counted between two and nine times. V gene TRBV7-7 combines with J gene TRBJ2-5; 7 bases align to TRBD1. Germline loops: CDR1 SSHAT, CDR2 FNYEAQ (reference sequence). This CDR3 is built from 14 residues. V gave up 3 bases and J gave up 7 bases; unmatched junction bases: 8. CDR3 nucleotides: TGTGCCAGCAGCTTCGCAGACAGGGATGGGACCCAGTACTTC. Translation: CASSFADRDGTQYF. The full variable domain, in which reference TRBV7-7 and TRBJ2-5 provide the parts outside the CDR3, is GAGVSQSPRYKVTKRGQDVTLRCDPISSHATLYWYQQALGQGPEFLTYFNYEAQPDKSGLPSDRFSAERPEGSISTLTIQRTEQRDSAMYRCASSFADRDGTQYFGPGTRLLVL.

The chain couples TRBV28 to TRBJ1-3; D is uncertain. Germline V gene data show CDR1 as MDHEN and CDR2 as SYDVKM. The CDR3 sequence is 14 residues long. V shed 7 bases and J shed 4 bases, with 14 bases lying between them. This CDR3 is CASIPRGGGNTIYF. In DNA form, the CDR3 reads TGTGCCAGCATCCCGCGGGGAGGCGGAAACACCATATATTTT.

The chain couples TRBV28 to TRBJ2-7; no reliable D call. The CDR3 is 14 amino acids. V lost 1 base to trimming and J lost 1 base, with 8 bases between them. Germline-derived CDR1 and CDR2 are MDHEN and SYDVKM. The CDR3 spells CASSLLADSYEQYF. CDR3 DNA sequence: TGTGCCAGCAGTTTATTGGCAGATTCCTACGAGCAGTACTTC.

This clone was seen once. This rearrangement joins TRBV7-3 to TRBJ1-1; a weak D match, TRBD1 (5 bases). Trimming cost V 7 bases and J 4 bases, with 16 bases left between them. Looked up from germline, CDR1 is SGHTA and CDR2 is FQGTGA. This CDR3 is 14 amino acids long. CDR3 DNA: TGTGCCAGCACCGAAGGAGGGGAGAGCACTGAAGCTTTCTTT. This gives the protein CASTEGGESTEAFF.

The CDR3: CASSDHRVGGTEAFF. CDR3 DNA sequence: TGTGCCAGCAGTGATCACAGGGTGGGGGGGACTGAAGCTTTCTTT. The chain combines TRBV25-1 with TRBJ1-1, with D perhaps matching TRBD1 (6 bases). Per the germline V gene, CDR1 is MGHDK and CDR2 is SYGVNS. The CDR3 runs 15 residues. Trimming shortened V by 3 bases and J by 5 bases, and 16 bases separated the two germline ends.

The chain is built from TRBV28 and TRBJ2-3; TRBD2 agrees at 8 bases. V lost 11 bases, J lost 1 base, and 11 bases stayed unmatched. Germline values: CDR1 MDHEN, CDR2 SYDVKM. There are 15 residues in the CDR3. The CDR3 DNA is TGTGCCTCGAGCAGGGCGGGAGGCGGCACAGATACGCAGTATTTT. It translates to CASSRAGGGTDTQYF.

The V gene is TRBV2, the J gene TRBJ1-4; D remains ambiguous. The CDR3 consists of 14 residues. Germline V CDR1 and CDR2: SNHLY, FYNNEI. Trimming took off 8 bases at V and 7 bases at J, with 17 bases between the two ends. The CDR3: CASRRLTRGEKLFF. The CDR3 nucleotides read TGTGCCAGCCGCAGACTGACCCGGGGTGAAAAACTGTTTTTT.

V gene TRBV6-5 combines with J gene TRBJ1-1; the D is unclear. Germline assignment: CDR1 MNHEY and CDR2 SVGAGI. The CDR3 is 16 amino acids. With 0 bases removed from V and 4 bases from J, the gap between germline ends came to 15 bases. As DNA, the CDR3 is TGTGCCAGCAGTTACTCGATCGTGGGTCTGAGCACTGAAGCTTTCTTT. This codes for CASSYSIVGLSTEAFF.

The V call is TRBV7-2, the J call TRBJ2-5, with D hard to call. This CDR3 is built from 13 residues. V was cut by 5 bases and J by 7 bases, with 14 bases left in between. The germline gives CDR1 SGHTA, CDR2 FQGNSA. The CDR3 loop reads CASSLDGRRTQYF. The CDR3 bases are TGTGCCAGCAGCCTAGATGGCAGGCGGACCCAGTACTTC.

The chain is built from TRBV4-1 and TRBJ1-1; 12 bases fit TRBD1. After removal of 2 bases from V and 5 bases from J, the junction contained 3 bases not matched to a gene. The CDR3 runs to 15 residues. Germline CDR1 reads MGHRA; CDR2 reads YSYEKL. CDR3 DNA: TGCGCCAGCAGCCAACCGGGACAGGGGGCAACTGAAGCTTTCTTT. Protein: CASSQPGQGATEAFF.

V gene TRBV5-1 combines with J gene TRBJ2-7; possible D gene TRBD2, 5 bases. Germline V gene data show CDR1 as SGHRS and CDR2 as YFSETQ. V was cut by 0 bases and J by 2 bases, with 9 bases left in between. This CDR3 region has 14 residues. The CDR3 protein is CASSLEERTYEQYF. CDR3 nucleotides: TGCGCCAGCAGCTTGGAGGAGCGGACCTACGAGCAGTACTTC.

This sequence joins TRBV7-9 and TRBJ2-1; the D is unclear. Between the trimmed V and J ends, which lost 0 bases and 3 bases, there was a span of 9 bases. The germline gives CDR1 SEHNR, CDR2 FQNEAQ (reference sequence). The CDR3 length is 15 residues. The CDR3 region has the DNA TGTGCCAGCAGCTTAGCCCAGGCTGGCTACAATGAGCAGTTCTTC. This translates into CASSLAQAGYNEQFF.

V and J are TRBV25-1 and TRBJ2-5, with D uncertain. Germline assignment: CDR1 MGHDK and CDR2 SYGVNS. V was trimmed by 6 bases and J by 4 bases, leaving 9 bases between them. The CDR3 consists of 12 residues. The CDR3 spells CASSTARETQYF. As DNA, the CDR3 is TGTGCCAGCAGCACGGCTCGAGAGACCCAGTACTTC.

The chain recombines TRBV9 with TRBJ2-7; 9 bases agree with TRBD1. V dropped 3 bases and J dropped 5; count of bases not matched to a gene: 3. CDR1 and CDR2 from the germline V gene are SGDLS and YYNGEE. The CDR3 runs 13 residues. Here the CDR3 reads CASSGQGVHEQYF. The CDR3 DNA is TGTGCCAGCAGCGGACAGGGGGTCCACGAGCAGTACTTC.

This clone was seen a handful of times. The chain is built from TRBV6-5 and TRBJ1-5; 7 nucleotides agree with TRBD1. The junction had 3 bases not matched to a gene; V was cut back by 4 bases and J by 0 bases. The CDR3 contains 15 residues. Germline V lookup: CDR1 MNHEY, CDR2 SVGAGI. The CDR3, as DNA: TGTGCCAGCAGTTTACAGGGGAATAGCAATCAGCCCCAGCATTTT. Translating it yields CASSLQGNSNQPQHF.

The DNA of the CDR3 is TGTGCCAGCAGCTTATTTTACCGGCCTCAAGAGACCCAGTACTTC. Amino acids: CASSLFYRPQETQYF. The chain couples TRBV11-2 to TRBJ2-5; D uncertain. CDR3 length: 15 amino acids. Germline loops: CDR1 SGHAT, CDR2 FQNNGV. Deletions cut 2 bases from V and 2 bases from J, with 12 bases between.

The chain has TRBV6-4 and TRBJ1-1; 7 bases align to TRBD1. V lost 6 bases and J lost 0; bases outside the gene matches: 4. Germline loops: CDR1 MRHNA, CDR2 SNTAGT. The CDR3 contains 14 residues. The CDR3 loop reads CASSQGGMNTEAFF. The CDR3, as DNA: TGTGCCAGCAGCCAGGGGGGAATGAACACTGAAGCTTTCTTT.